The 10 T cell receptor beta chains listed next were all sequenced from one sample in a study of technical replicates of blood from a handful of donors. Assay used: immunoSEQ multiplex PCR; TCRdb lists only in-frame clones, some missing. The table records around 61,000 clones, around 97% of them present only once. What was sequenced was T cells isolated from PBMCs. These receptor sequences come from a human donor in good health.

The V gene is TRBV19, the J gene TRBJ2-7; 7 nucleotides align to TRBD2. V was pared by 1 base and J by 4 bases, with 1 base of the junction left unmatched. Germline-derived CDR1 and CDR2 are LNHDA and SQIVND (reference sequence). This CDR3 has 13 residues. This CDR3 reads CASSIVGGYEQYF. The CDR3 DNA sequence: TGTGCCAGTAGTATAGTGGGGGGGTACGAGCAGTACTTC. Full variable domain (rest looked up from reference TRBV19 and TRBJ2-7): DGGITQSPKYLFRKEGQNVTLSCEQNLNHDAMYWYRQDPGQGLRLIYYSQIVNDFQKGDIAEGYSVSREKKESFPLTVTSAQKNPTAFYLCASSIVGGYEQYFGPGTRLTVT.

The rearrangement links TRBV7-6 to TRBJ1-2; 7 bases map to TRBD1. The CDR3 is 14 amino acids. Looked up from germline, CDR1 is SGHVS and CDR2 is FNYEAQ. Losses at the gene ends were 4 bases for V and 6 bases for J; bases not matched to a gene: 8. The CDR3 nucleotides are TGTGCCAGCAGCTCCCAGACAGGGTCGAATGGCTACACCTTC. It specifies CASSSQTGSNGYTF. Filled out from reference TRBV7-6 and TRBJ1-2, the complete variable domain reads GAGVSQSPRYKVTKRGQDVALRCDPISGHVSLYWYRQALGQGPEFLTYFNYEAQQDKSGLPNDRFSAERPEGSISTLTIQRTEQRDSAMYRCASSSQTGSNGYTFGSGTRLTVV.

The rearrangement uses TRBV11-3 and TRBJ1-5; no definite D call. Deletions cut 5 bases from V and 11 bases from J, with 13 bases between. The CDR3 consists of 12 residues. Per the germline V gene, CDR1 is SGHNT and CDR2 is YENEEA. CDR3 DNA sequence: TGTGCCAGCAGCCCAGATGACGGAGCCCAGCATTTT. Its protein is CASSPDDGAQHF.

The rearrangement links TRBV29-1 to TRBJ2-1; 9 positions agree with TRBD1. V dropped 6 bases and J dropped 10; count of bases not matched to a gene: 10. CDR3 length equals 13 residues. In germline, CDR1 is SQVTM, CDR2 ANQGSEA. The DNA for the CDR3 is TGCAGCGTCCACGGGGACAGGGTGAACGAGCAGTTCTTC. Residues: CSVHGDRVNEQFF.

V and J are TRBV6-1 and TRBJ1-1; D gene ambiguous. The germline CDR1 and CDR2 sequences are MNHNS and SASEGT. V dropped 4 bases and J dropped 4 bases, with 10 bases sitting between them. The length of the CDR3 is 13 residues. The DNA for the CDR3 is TGTGCCAGCAGTGCCGGGGAGGTCACTGAAGCTTTCTTT. It translates to CASSAGEVTEAFF.

V and J are TRBV6-5 and TRBJ1-1; unclear D gene. Trimming removed 2 bases at V and 5 bases at J, with 12 bases between. CDR1 and CDR2 (germline): MNHEY, SVGAGI. The CDR3 spans 14 residues. CDR3 coding DNA: TGTGCCAGCAGTTACGGAGGGTCGGGGACTGAAGCTTTCTTT. Its translation: CASSYGGSGTEAFF.

The V and J genes are TRBV4-1 and TRBJ2-2; 11 bases fit TRBD2. The CDR3 totals 17 residues. Germline V gene lookup returns CDR1 MGHRA and CDR2 YSYEKL. V lost 1 base, J lost 1 base, and 2 bases stayed unmatched. The CDR3 is CASSQGLAGMNTGELFF. The DNA of the CDR3 is TGCGCCAGCAGCCAAGGACTAGCGGGAATGAACACCGGGGAGCTGTTTTTT.

The chain combines TRBV5-1 with TRBJ1-4, with TRBD1 identical over 7 bases. The CDR3 contains 17 residues. The V and J ends lost 2 bases and 8 bases, in that order; junction bases with no gene match: 15. Looked up from germline, CDR1 is SGHRS and CDR2 is YFSETQ. In DNA form, the CDR3 reads TGCGCCAGCAGCTTTGGACAGGTGGGGGTTATGGGGGAAAAACTGTTTTTT. It encodes CASSFGQVGVMGEKLFF.

The chain uses TRBV2 and TRBJ2-3; the match to TRBD2 covers 12 bases. CDR3 length: 16 amino acids. Germline loops: CDR1 SNHLY, CDR2 FYNNEI. V shed 6 bases, J shed 0 bases, and the junction held 4 bases outside the gene matches. This chain's CDR3 is CASRPLAGGSTDTQYF. CDR3 DNA sequence: TGTGCCAGCAGGCCACTAGCGGGGGGTAGCACAGATACGCAGTATTTT.

This sequence joins TRBV14 and TRBJ2-1, with TRBD1 matching over 8 bases. V was clipped by 4 bases and J by 4 bases; unmatched bases: 9. The CDR3 spans 16 residues. Per germline, CDR1 SGHDN and CDR2 FVKESK. The CDR3 spells CASSRSRDRRYNEQFF. For the CDR3, the DNA is TGTGCCAGCAGCCGTAGCCGGGACAGGAGATACAATGAGCAGTTCTTC.